The 4 T cell receptor beta chains below come from one sample, sequenced in a study of control samples from healthy donors and cancer patients. Using immunoSEQ multiplex PCR, the repertoire was profiled, and TCRdb retains in-frame clones only, with some absent. The table shows some 140,000 clones, with around nine tenths occurring only once. The sample taken for sequencing was blood. All receptors derive from a young man in good health.

CDR3 loop: CASSGTHTDTQYF. The CDR3 DNA sequence: TGTGCCAGCAGCGGGACCCACACAGATACGCAGTATTTT. J is TRBJ2-3 and V is TRBV27; the D call may be TRBD1 or TRBD2 (5 bases each). The V gene's germline CDR1 is MNHEY and CDR2 SMNVEV (reference sequence). The CDR3 has 13 residues. V gave up 6 bases and J gave up 2 bases, with 9 bases separating them.

V usage is TRBV9 and J usage is TRBJ2-3; D remains ambiguous. The germline V gene has CDR1 SGDLS and CDR2 YYNGEE. V was trimmed by 4 bases and J by 6 bases, leaving 18 bases between them. The CDR3 is 15 residues long. The CDR3 spells CASSSQGWPQDTQYF. CDR3 bases: TGTGCCAGCAGCTCCCAAGGTTGGCCACAGGATACGCAGTATTTT.

V and J are TRBV3-1 (or the pseudogene TRBV3-2) and TRBJ2-1; D gene uncertain. This CDR3 has 17 residues. V was cut by 3 bases and J by 1 base, with 16 bases left in between. Looked up from germline, CDR1 is LGHDT and CDR2 is YNNKEL (reference sequence). In DNA, the CDR3 is TGTGCCAGCAGCCATTCATTCCCGTCCGGATCCTACAATGAGCAGTTCTTC. Residues: CASSHSFPSGSYNEQFF.

The rearrangement uses TRBV7-9 and TRBJ1-1; the D is unclear. The germline gives CDR1 SEHNR, CDR2 FQNEAQ (reference sequence). The CDR3 is 15 residues long. V gave up 1 base and J gave up 1 base, with 10 bases separating them. As DNA, the CDR3 is TGTGCCAGCAGCTTAGTGGTAAGCAGGAACACTGAAGCTTTCTTT. Residues: CASSLVVSRNTEAFF.